One and the same sample provided the 2 T cell receptor beta chains below, sequenced in a study of T cells in localized non-small cell lung cancer. This table comes from immunoSEQ multiplex PCR, and its TCRdb copy is limited to in-frame clones, with some not included. The sample gives tens of thousands of clones, approximately 87% of which show up once; over 0.95% is in the top ten. The sample here was peripheral blood, taken before any cancer treatment. All receptors come from a woman aged 40 to 75 with stage I lung adenocarcinoma.

Worth noting for this clone: A read error may produce the germline difference seen at one junction end. The chain recombines TRBV7-7 with TRBJ2-3, with TRBD2 matching over 10 bases. The CDR3 is made up of 16 amino acids. Germline values: CDR1 SSHAT, CDR2 FNYEAQ (reference sequence). The CDR3 nucleotides are TGTGCTAGCAGCCCCGTAGCGGGGGGCTCCACAGATACGCAGTATTTT. Translated: CASSPVAGGSTDTQYF.

The chain is built from TRBV11-1 and TRBJ1-1, with a tentative D call TRBD1 (6 bases). The ends were cut back, 2 bases at V and 2 bases at J, with 12 bases in the middle. Germline CDR1 is SGHAT and CDR2 is FQDESV (reference sequence). The CDR3 extends over 15 amino acids. The CDR3 DNA reads as TGTGCCAGCAGCTTAACTAGGACAGAAAACACTGAAGCTTTCTTT. This codes for CASSLTRTENTEAFF. Using reference TRBV11-1 and TRBJ1-1 for the parts outside the CDR3, the full variable domain is EAEVAQSPRYKITEKSQAVAFWCDPISGHATLYWYRQILGQGPELLVQFQDESVVDDSQLPKDRFSAERLKGVDSTLKIQPAELGDSAMYLCASSLTRTENTEAFFGQGTRLTVV.